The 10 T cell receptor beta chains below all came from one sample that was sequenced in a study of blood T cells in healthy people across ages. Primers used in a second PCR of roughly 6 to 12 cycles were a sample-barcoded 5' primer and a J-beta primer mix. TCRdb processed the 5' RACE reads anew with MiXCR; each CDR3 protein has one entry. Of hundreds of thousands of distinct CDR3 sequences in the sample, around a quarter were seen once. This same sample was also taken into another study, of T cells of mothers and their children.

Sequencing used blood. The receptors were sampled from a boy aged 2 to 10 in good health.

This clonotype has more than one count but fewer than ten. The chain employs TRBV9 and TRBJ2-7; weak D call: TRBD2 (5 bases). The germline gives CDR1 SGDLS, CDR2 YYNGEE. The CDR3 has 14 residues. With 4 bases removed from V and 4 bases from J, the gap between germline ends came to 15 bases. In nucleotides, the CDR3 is TGTGCCAGCAGCAACCCGGGGTCCGGGTACGAGCAGTACTTC. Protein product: CASSNPGSGYEQYF.

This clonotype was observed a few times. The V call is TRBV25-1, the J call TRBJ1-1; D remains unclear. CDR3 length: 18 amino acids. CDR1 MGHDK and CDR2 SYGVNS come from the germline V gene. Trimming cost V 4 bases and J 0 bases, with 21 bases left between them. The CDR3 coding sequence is TGTGCCAGCAGTGCCCGATATCAGGCAGGAAGCATGAACACTGAAGCTTTCTTT. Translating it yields CASSARYQAGSMNTEAFF.

The CDR3 DNA reads TGTGCCAGCAGTCCGACACCTCGCCTTAACTATGGCTACACCTTC. This sequence encodes CASSPTPRLNYGYTF. This sequence joins TRBV12-3 or TRBV12-4 and TRBJ1-2; the D is unclear. The CDR3 is 15 residues long. Trimming removed 5 bases at V and 1 base at J, with 14 bases between.

This chain's CDR3 is CASSSGLAGRVETQYF. As DNA, the CDR3 is TGTGCCAGCAGCTCCGGACTAGCAGGGAGGGTAGAGACCCAGTACTTC. The chain joins TRBV7-9 to TRBJ2-5, with 8 bases matching TRBD2. The CDR3 totals 16 residues. CDR1 and CDR2 from the germline V gene are SEHNR and FQNEAQ (reference sequence). V lost 4 bases and J lost 4; bases outside the gene matches: 11.

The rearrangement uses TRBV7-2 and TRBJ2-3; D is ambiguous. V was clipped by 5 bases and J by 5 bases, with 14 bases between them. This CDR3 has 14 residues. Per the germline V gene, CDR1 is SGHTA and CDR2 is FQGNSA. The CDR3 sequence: CASSVDGRIDTQYF. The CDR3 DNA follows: TGTGCCAGCAGCGTAGATGGGCGCATAGATACGCAGTATTTT.

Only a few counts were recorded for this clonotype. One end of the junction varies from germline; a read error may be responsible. DNA for the CDR3: TGTGCCAGCAGCCTAGCCTTAAGTCCGAACGAAGGAAACACCATATATTTT. This gives the protein CASSLALSPNEGNTIYF. V gene TRBV7-8 combines with J gene TRBJ1-3; no reliable D call. Germline lookup yields CDR1 SGHVS and CDR2 FQNEAQ. The CDR3 loop spans 17 amino acids.

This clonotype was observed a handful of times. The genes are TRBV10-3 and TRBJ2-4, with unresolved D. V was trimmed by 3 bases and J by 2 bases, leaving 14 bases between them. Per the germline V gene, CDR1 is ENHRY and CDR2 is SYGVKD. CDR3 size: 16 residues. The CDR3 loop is CAISEYGPASKNIQYF. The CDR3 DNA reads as TGTGCCATCAGTGAATACGGTCCCGCTTCCAAAAACATTCAGTACTTC.

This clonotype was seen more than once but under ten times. CDR3 in amino acids: CASTDWTGPYEQYF. The CDR3 region has the DNA TGTGCCAGCACCGACTGGACAGGTCCCTACGAGCAGTACTTC. V is TRBV12-3 or TRBV12-4 and J is TRBJ2-5; 7 positions agree with TRBD1. The J call is uncertain, as TRBJ2-7 better fits the DNA end. The CDR3 has 14 amino acids.

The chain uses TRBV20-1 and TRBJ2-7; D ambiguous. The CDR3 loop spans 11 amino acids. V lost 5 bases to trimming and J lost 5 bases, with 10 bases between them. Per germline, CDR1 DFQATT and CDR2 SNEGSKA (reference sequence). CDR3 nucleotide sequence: TGCAGTGCTCCCAGAGATCACGAGCAGTACTTC. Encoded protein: CSAPRDHEQYF.

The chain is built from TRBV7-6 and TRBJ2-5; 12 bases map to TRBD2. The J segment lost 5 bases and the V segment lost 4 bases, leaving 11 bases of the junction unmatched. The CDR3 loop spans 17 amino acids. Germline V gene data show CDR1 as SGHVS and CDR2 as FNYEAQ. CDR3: CASSSPTSGRKGETQYF. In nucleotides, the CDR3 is TGTGCCAGCAGCTCACCCACTAGCGGGAGGAAGGGCGAGACCCAGTACTTC. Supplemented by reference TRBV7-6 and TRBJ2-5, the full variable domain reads GAGVSQSPRYKVTKRGQDVALRCDPISGHVSLYWYRQALGQGPEFLTYFNYEAQQDKSGLPNDRFSAERPEGSISTLTIQRTEQRDSAMYRCASSSPTSGRKGETQYFGPGTRLLVL.